This TCR beta chain was sequenced for a study of cytomegalovirus exposure and HLA in healthy donors. Overall study results and limits: Equally common other TCR beta chains were less clonally expanded than HLA-associated ones, a later analysis found. No immune exposure information besides CMV serostatus was available. Despite most TCR sequences being rare, some public TCRs occurred in many donors.

Primers included in the PCR were 60 Vbeta and 13 Jbeta primers. Profiled with immunoSEQ multiplex PCR; TCRdb holds only in-frame clones, not every one. The sample includes about 120,000 clones, 80% of them seen just once. Germline values: CDR1 MNHEY, CDR2 SVGAGI. V lost 4 bases and J 6 bases, leaving 13 bases between the germline ends. This CDR3 has 13 residues. This clone was detected a few times. Its matching antigen is unknown. Whereas donors were nominally healthy upon sampling, unrecorded immune exposures were probable. The TCR comes from a female donor in good health and CMV-seronegative. The sample consisted of PBMCs. The chain links TRBV6-5 to TRBJ2-7, with D maybe TRBD2 (5 bases). The CDR3 DNA reads as TGTGCCAGCAGTTTCAGCGGCGTTTTCGAGCAGTACTTC. It is translated as CASSFSGVFEQYF.